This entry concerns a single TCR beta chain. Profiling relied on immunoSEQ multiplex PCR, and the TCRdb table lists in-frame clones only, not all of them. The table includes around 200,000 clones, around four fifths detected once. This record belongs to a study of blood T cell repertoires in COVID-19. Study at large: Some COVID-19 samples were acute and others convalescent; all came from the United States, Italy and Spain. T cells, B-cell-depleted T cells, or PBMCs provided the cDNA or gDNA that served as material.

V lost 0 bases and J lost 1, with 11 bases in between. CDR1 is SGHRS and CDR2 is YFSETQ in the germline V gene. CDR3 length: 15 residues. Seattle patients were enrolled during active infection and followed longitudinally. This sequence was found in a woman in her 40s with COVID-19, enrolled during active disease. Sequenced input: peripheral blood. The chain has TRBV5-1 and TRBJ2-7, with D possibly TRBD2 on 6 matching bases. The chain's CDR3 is CASSLATGGSYEQYF. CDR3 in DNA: TGCGCCAGCAGCTTGGCGACTGGAGGGTCCTACGAGCAGTACTTC.